Below, 5 T cell receptor beta chains from the same sample are listed, as sequenced in a study of CD4 T cells in relation to SARS-CoV-2 and coronaviruses. Assay used: immunoSEQ multiplex PCR; TCRdb lists only in-frame clones, some missing. The table has 20,000 to 25,000 clones, less than 80% seen once. Before the COVID-19 pandemic, during about 2011-2019, CD4+ T cells were taken from unexposed donors. Isolation of CD4+ T cells took place after approximately 10 days in culture. These receptors have no identified antigens. Sequenced: CD4+ T cells from PBMCs, cultured in vitro. The receptors were sampled from a human donor in good health.

This chain connects TRBV19 to TRBJ1-2, with TRBD1 identical over 8 bases. Germline CDR1 and CDR2: LNHDA and SQIVND (reference sequence). V was pared by 5 bases and J by 3 bases, with 11 bases of the junction left unmatched. The CDR3 sequence is 16 residues long. The chain's CDR3 is CASSGPLPDRDYGYTF. The CDR3 bases are TGTGCCAGTAGTGGTCCCCTCCCGGACAGGGACTATGGCTACACCTTC.

V is TRBV18 and J is TRBJ2-7; D possibly corresponds to TRBD2 (6 bases). V was cut by 3 bases and J by 6 bases, with 18 bases left in between. This CDR3 is built from 15 residues. The V gene's germline CDR1 is KGHSH and CDR2 LQKENI. CDR3 in DNA: TGTGCCAGCTCACCCGGAGGGCCGCAACGCGGCGAGCAGTACTTC. Amino acid sequence: CASSPGGPQRGEQYF.

The chain joins TRBV6-5 to TRBJ1-2, with a possible D match to TRBD1 (5 bases). There are 14 residues in the CDR3. V shed 5 bases and J shed 5 bases, with 15 bases lying between them. The germline V gene has CDR1 MNHEY and CDR2 SVGAGI. CDR3 sequence reads: CASSPTRGMYGYTF. In DNA form, the CDR3 reads TGTGCCAGCAGTCCAACGAGGGGAATGTATGGCTACACCTTC.

The CDR3 DNA reads as TGTGCCAGCAGTGAAGCGCATGGGGTCGGCTACACCTTC. Protein sequence: CASSEAHGVGYTF. The gene calls are TRBV2 and TRBJ1-2; D gene ambiguous. The germline V gene has CDR1 SNHLY and CDR2 FYNNEI. The CDR3 is made up of 13 amino acids. Trimming took 0 bases from V and 8 from J, leaving 10 bases between them. The variable domain in full, with the rest retrieved from reference TRBV2 and TRBJ1-2, is EPEVTQTPSHQVTQMGQEVILRCVPISNHLYFYWYRQILGQKVEFLVSFYNNEISEKSEIFDDQFSVERPDGSNFTLKIRSTKLEDSAMYFCASSEAHGVGYTFGSGTRLTVV.

A few counts support this clone. V gene TRBV6-4 combines with J gene TRBJ2-3; the D call may be TRBD1 or TRBD2 (6 bases each). This CDR3 is built from 15 residues. V lost 6 bases, J lost 1 base, and 14 bases lay in between. CDR1 and CDR2 (germline): MRHNA, SNTAGT. CDR3 nucleotides: TGTGCCAGCAGCGCGGAGGGGGGTGGCACAGATACGCAGTATTTT. As protein: CASSAEGGGTDTQYF.